This T cell receptor beta chain derives from a study of OX40 agonist ivuxolimab in advanced cancers. V lost 3 bases, J lost 6 bases, and 0 bases stayed unmatched. The germline V gene has CDR1 GTSNPN and CDR2 SVGIG (reference sequence). The CDR3 has 11 amino acids. About this clone: Its antigen is still unknown.

Clones were sequenced by immunoSEQ multiplex PCR, and TCRdb holds only the in-frame ones, with some missing. The sample has 25,000 to 30,000 clones, around 85% seen once. Study-level findings and limits: The average count of expanded clones was higher among CD8+ T cells than among CD4+.

The receptor comes from an adult with an advanced solid tumor such as melanoma, head and neck, liver or kidney cancer. This specimen consisted of CD4+ or CD8+ T cells sorted from blood, obtained in a trial of the OX40 agonist ivuxolimab. The chain recombines TRBV30 with TRBJ1-2, with 8 positions matching TRBD1. The CDR3 nucleotides are TGTGCCTGGAGGGACAGGGATGGCTACACCTTC. It codes for CAWRDRDGYTF.